The 19 T cell receptor beta chains given below trace back to one sample, sequenced in a study of OX40 agonist ivuxolimab in advanced cancers. The method was immunoSEQ multiplex PCR; TCRdb's version includes in-frame clones alone and lacks a portion of them. This table has about 49,000 clones, 85% appearing once. Sequencing used CD4+ or CD8+ T cells sorted from blood, obtained in a trial of the OX40 agonist ivuxolimab. These receptors were collected from an adult with an advanced solid tumor such as melanoma, head and neck, liver or kidney cancer.

The chain recombines TRBV6-5 with TRBJ1-1; D gene uncertain. Trimming took 6 bases from V and 4 from J, leaving 9 bases between them. Germline V gives CDR1 MNHEY, CDR2 SVGAGI. The CDR3 spans 12 residues. The CDR3 reads CASRTPGTEAFF. For the CDR3, the DNA is TGTGCCAGCAGAACACCGGGCACTGAAGCTTTCTTT.

The rearrangement uses TRBV5-8 and TRBJ1-1; no clear D. Trimming cost V 5 bases and J 2 bases, with 10 bases left between them. CDR3 size: 13 residues. CDR1 and CDR2 (germline): SGHTS, YDEGEE. The CDR3 protein is CASSHGLNTEAFF. CDR3 bases: TGTGCCAGCAGTCACGGACTTAACACTGAAGCTTTCTTT.

This chain joins TRBV4-3 and TRBJ2-3; D remains unclear. The V gene lost 1 base and the J gene lost 0 bases, with 8 bases spanning the gap. Germline loops: CDR1 LGHNA, CDR2 YSLEER. This CDR3 is built from 15 residues. CDR3 sequence reads: CASSQGHYSTDTQYF. In DNA form, the CDR3 reads TGCGCCAGCAGCCAAGGGCACTATAGCACAGATACGCAGTATTTT.

V usage is TRBV30 and J usage is TRBJ2-1, with TRBD2 identical over 8 bases. J gave up 5 bases and V 3 bases, and 6 bases lay outside the gene matches. The CDR3 spans 14 residues. CDR1 and CDR2 from the germline V gene are GTSNPN and SVGIG (reference sequence). The CDR3, as DNA: TGTGCCTGGAGCAGGGGAGCGGGAGACAATGAGCAGTTCTTC. Amino acids: CAWSRGAGDNEQFF.

V gene TRBV28 combines with J gene TRBJ1-1, with TRBD1 as a possible D gene (5 bases). Germline-derived CDR1 and CDR2 are MDHEN and SYDVKM. This CDR3 is built from 14 residues. With 8 bases removed from V and 3 bases from J, the gap between germline ends came to 16 bases. The CDR3 region has the DNA TGTGCCAGCGGTTCCCGGGGGTGGGACACTGAAGCTTTCTTT. Its translation: CASGSRGWDTEAFF. The full variable domain, completed using reference TRBV28 and TRBJ1-1, is DVKVTQSSRYLVKRTGEKVFLECVQDMDHENMFWYRQDPGLGLRLIYFSYDVKMKEKGDIPEGYSVSREKKERFSLILESASTNQTSMYLCASGSRGWDTEAFFGQGTRLTVV.

The rearrangement links TRBV11-2 to TRBJ1-1, with 7 bases identical to TRBD1. The germline CDR1 and CDR2 sequences are SGHAT and FQNNGV. CDR3 length equals 18 residues. Trimming cost V 5 bases and J 0 bases; bases outside gene matches: 15. CDR3 in amino acids: CASSPGQPAAPMNTEAFF. The DNA for the CDR3 is TGTGCCAGCAGCCCGGGACAGCCCGCAGCCCCGATGAACACTGAAGCTTTCTTT.

This clone is labeled as medium-sized. J is TRBJ1-1 and V is TRBV11-2, with D unclear. The V gene's germline CDR1 is SGHAT and CDR2 FQNNGV. This CDR3 comprises 13 residues. Trimming cost V 1 base and J 4 bases, with 7 bases left between them. CDR3 nucleotide sequence: TGTGCCAGCAGCTTAGTCACAACCACTGAAGCTTTCTTT. Encoded protein: CASSLVTTTEAFF.

This chain uses TRBV20-1 with TRBJ1-2; D gene unclear. Germline CDR1 reads DFQATT; CDR2 reads SNEGSKA (reference sequence). Trimming removed 4 bases at V and 6 bases at J, with 9 bases between. The CDR3 contains 11 residues. CDR3 sequence: CSAMGADGYTF. The CDR3 DNA reads as TGCAGTGCTATGGGCGCGGATGGCTACACCTTC.

The chain is built from TRBV10-1 and TRBJ2-3, with 9 bases fitting TRBD2. The V gene end was trimmed by 5 bases and the J gene end by 2 bases; junction bases not matched to a gene: 5. CDR3 length: 15 amino acids. Germline V gives CDR1 WNHNN, CDR2 SYGVQD (reference sequence). CDR3 sequence (DNA): TGCGCCAGCAGTTTGACTAGCGGAAACACAGATACGCAGTATTTT. Translating gives CASSLTSGNTDTQYF.

The V gene is TRBV9, the J gene TRBJ1-2; the D is unclear. CDR3 length: 13 amino acids. The V gene lost 0 bases and the J gene lost 5 bases, with 8 bases spanning the gap. Germline V CDR1 and CDR2: SGDLS, YYNGEE. The CDR3 sequence: CASSVDSVYGYTF. CDR3 bases: TGTGCCAGCAGCGTAGATAGTGTATATGGCTACACCTTC.

The rearrangement uses TRBV7-6 and TRBJ2-3; D ambiguous. The CDR3 extends over 13 amino acids. V was trimmed by 3 bases and J by 3 bases, leaving 7 bases between them. Per the germline V gene, CDR1 is SGHVS and CDR2 is FNYEAQ. The CDR3 nucleotides are TGTGCCAGCAGCTTCGAATTGACAGATACGCAGTATTTT. Translated: CASSFELTDTQYF.

The chain has TRBV6-1 and TRBJ2-7, with D maybe TRBD2 (6 bases). Trimming left V 8 bases short and J 7 bases short, with 12 bases between. Germline V gene sequence: CDR1 MNHNS, CDR2 SASEGT. This CDR3 contains 11 residues. The CDR3 protein is CASYSGGEQYV. In nucleotides, the CDR3 is TGTGCCAGCTATTCCGGGGGTGAGCAGTACGTC.

The chain joins TRBV25-1 to TRBJ2-1; TRBD2 agrees at 15 bases. CDR1 is MGHDK and CDR2 is SYGVNS in the germline V gene. V shed 1 base and J 8 bases; nucleotides not matched to a gene: 9. The CDR3 loop spans 18 amino acids. Here the CDR3 reads CASSELDLGLAGGDEQFF. The CDR3 DNA is TGTGCCAGCAGTGAATTGGACTTGGGACTAGCGGGGGGCGATGAGCAGTTCTTC.

This rearrangement joins TRBV5-4 to TRBJ1-1, with no clear D. The germline V gene has CDR1 SGHNT and CDR2 YYREEE (reference sequence). V gave up 0 bases and J gave up 3 bases, with 9 bases separating them. CDR3 length: 14 residues. DNA for the CDR3: TGTGCCAGCAGCTTGGATGGGTTGGACACTGAAGCTTTCTTT. Its protein product is CASSLDGLDTEAFF.

The CDR3 sequence is CASSTGTYSNQPQHF. CDR3 bases: TGTGCCAGCAGTACCGGGACGTATAGCAATCAGCCCCAGCATTTT. This sequence joins TRBV2 and TRBJ1-5; possible D gene TRBD1, 5 bases. With 5 bases removed from V and 0 bases from J, the gap between germline ends came to 11 bases. Germline-derived CDR1 and CDR2 are SNHLY and FYNNEI. This CDR3 spans 15 amino acids. The full variable domain, rest sourced from reference TRBV2 and TRBJ1-5, is EPEVTQTPSHQVTQMGQEVILRCVPISNHLYFYWYRQILGQKVEFLVSFYNNEISEKSEIFDDQFSVERPDGSNFTLKIRSTKLEDSAMYFCASSTGTYSNQPQHFGDGTRLSIL.

The chain combines TRBV5-4 with TRBJ1-6, with D unresolved. This CDR3 is built from 14 residues. Germline V gives CDR1 SGHNT, CDR2 YYREEE (reference sequence). V was clipped by 7 bases and J by 0 bases, with 8 bases between them. CDR3 in DNA: TGTGCCAGCGGAAACAGCTCCTATAATTCACCCCTCCACTTT. The encoded protein is CASGNSSYNSPLHF. The variable domain in full, with the rest retrieved from reference TRBV5-4 and TRBJ1-6, is ETGVTQSPTHLIKTRGQQVTLRCSSQSGHNTVSWYQQALGQGPQFIFQYYREEENGRGNFPPRFSGLQFPNYSSELNVNALELDDSALYLCASGNSSYNSPLHFGNGTRLTVT.

The table lists this clone with a count of one. The rearrangement joins TRBV14 to TRBJ2-5; a possible D gene is TRBD2 (6 bases). Germline V CDR1 and CDR2: SGHDN, FVKESK. Trimming pared 1 base from V and 5 bases from J, leaving 14 bases between. The CDR3 has 15 amino acids. The CDR3 region has the DNA TGTGCCAGCAGCCAAGTAGGCGGGATGAGGGAGACCCAGTACTTC. Translation gives CASSQVGGMRETQYF.

The rearrangement links TRBV4-3 to TRBJ2-7; D unclear. Trimming took 0 bases from V and 2 from J, leaving 11 bases between them. The CDR3 is made up of 15 amino acids. From germline, CDR1 is LGHNA and CDR2 YSLEER. Written as DNA, the CDR3 is TGCGCCAGCAGCCAAGACCCCCAGGCAACCTACGAGCAGTACTTC. Translating it yields CASSQDPQATYEQYF.

This clone was observed a handful of times. The V gene is TRBV9, the J gene TRBJ1-5, with D unresolved. CDR3 length equals 13 residues. The V and J ends lost 10 bases and 3 bases respectively, with 14 bases between them. Germline V gene lookup returns CDR1 SGDLS and CDR2 YYNGEE. The CDR3, as DNA: TGTGCCTGTCCGGCAGTCGCCAATCAGCCCCAGCATTTT. Residues: CACPAVANQPQHF.